This T cell receptor (beta chain) was retrieved from a study of T-cell reconstitution after alpha-beta-depleted transplantation in children. General study points: One year after transplant, T-cell counts and diversity came mostly from newly produced T cells. Several hundred expanded graft clones reportedly gave rise to the alpha-beta T cells present about two months after transplant.

Preparation of the TCRbeta library was carried out with unique molecular identifiers. TCRdb re-called the PCR reads through MiXCR, storing one row per CDR3 protein. The table lists roughly 570,000 distinct CDR3 sequences, 25% to 30% of them singletons. With regard to this clonotype: Its antigen is as yet unknown.

Germline lookup yields CDR1 DFQATT and CDR2 SNEGSKA (reference sequence). The CDR3 loop spans 16 amino acids. V was shortened by 1 base and J by 0 bases, with 13 bases between the two germline ends. The sample was PBMCs, taken before TCRalphabeta/CD19-depleted stem cell transplant. This chain uses TRBV20-1 with TRBJ2-1; D may be TRBD2 (6 bases). The TCR sequence derives from a boy in the first two years of life with Wiskott-Aldrich syndrome, due to receive a stem cell transplant. The CDR3 sequence: CSARVPSASSYNEQFF. The DNA for the CDR3 is TGCAGTGCTAGAGTTCCTAGCGCGAGCTCCTACAATGAGCAGTTCTTC.